The table lists the clone carrying this T cell receptor (beta chain) with many counts. This sample was taken from a study of T cells in Graves' hyperthyroidism and ophthalmopathy. Amplified TCR beta CDR3 regions derived from RNA transcripts. The HTBI set primed first-round TCR CDR3 RT-PCR. One entry per CDR3 protein results from TCRdb running MiXCR on the multiplex PCR reads. The sample lists 600,000 to 900,000 distinct CDR3 sequences, less than 20% seen once, with around 7.7% in the top ten. Germline lookup yields CDR1 SQVTM and CDR2 ANQGSEA. The CDR3 has 13 amino acids. V lost 4 bases and J lost 8, with 17 bases in between.

This TCR came from a man aged 18 to 35 with Graves' hyperthyroidism. The sample consisted of blood. This rearrangement joins TRBV29-1 to TRBJ1-1; possible D gene TRBD1, 5 bases. In DNA, the CDR3 is TGCAGCGTTGTAGGGGACCTCACGGGAGAAGCTTTCTTT. Its translation: CSVVGDLTGEAFF.